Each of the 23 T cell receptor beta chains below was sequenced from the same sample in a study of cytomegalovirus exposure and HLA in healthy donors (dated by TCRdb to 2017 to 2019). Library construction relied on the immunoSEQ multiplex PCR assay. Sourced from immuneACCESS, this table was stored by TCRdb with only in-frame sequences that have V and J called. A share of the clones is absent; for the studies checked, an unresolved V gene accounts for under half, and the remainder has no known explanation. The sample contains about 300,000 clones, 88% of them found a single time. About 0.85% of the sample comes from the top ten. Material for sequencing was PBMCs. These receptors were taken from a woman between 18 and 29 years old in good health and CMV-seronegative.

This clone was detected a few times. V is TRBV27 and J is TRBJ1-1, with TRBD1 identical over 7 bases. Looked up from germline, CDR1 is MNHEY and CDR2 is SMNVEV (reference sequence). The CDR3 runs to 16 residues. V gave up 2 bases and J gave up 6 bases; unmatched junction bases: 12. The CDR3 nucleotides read TGTGCCAGCAGTTTAACCTCGACAGGGCGAACTTCTGAAGCTTTCTTT. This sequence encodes CASSLTSTGRTSEAFF.

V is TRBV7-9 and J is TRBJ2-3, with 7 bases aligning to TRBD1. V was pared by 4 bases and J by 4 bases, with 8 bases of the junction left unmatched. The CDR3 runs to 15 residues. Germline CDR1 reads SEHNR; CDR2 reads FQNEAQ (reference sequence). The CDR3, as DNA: TGTGCCAGCAGCTGGGTGACAGGGAAGCCAGATACGCAGTATTTT. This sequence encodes CASSWVTGKPDTQYF.

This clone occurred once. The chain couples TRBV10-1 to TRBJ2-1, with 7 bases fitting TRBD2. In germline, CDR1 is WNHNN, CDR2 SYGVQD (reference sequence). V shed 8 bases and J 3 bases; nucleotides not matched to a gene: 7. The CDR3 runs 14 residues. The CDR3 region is CASLPGGRYNEQFF. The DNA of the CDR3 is TGCGCCAGCCTCCCGGGAGGACGCTACAATGAGCAGTTCTTC.

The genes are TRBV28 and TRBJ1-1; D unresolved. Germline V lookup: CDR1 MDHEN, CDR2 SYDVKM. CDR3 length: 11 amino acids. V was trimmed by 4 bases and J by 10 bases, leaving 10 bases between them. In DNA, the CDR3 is TGTGCCAGCAGTTCCATCGAGGTAGCTTTCTTT. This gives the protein CASSSIEVAFF. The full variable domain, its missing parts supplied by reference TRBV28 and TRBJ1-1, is DVKVTQSSRYLVKRTGEKVFLECVQDMDHENMFWYRQDPGLGLRLIYFSYDVKMKEKGDIPEGYSVSREKKERFSLILESASTNQTSMYLCASSSIEVAFFGQGTRLTVV.

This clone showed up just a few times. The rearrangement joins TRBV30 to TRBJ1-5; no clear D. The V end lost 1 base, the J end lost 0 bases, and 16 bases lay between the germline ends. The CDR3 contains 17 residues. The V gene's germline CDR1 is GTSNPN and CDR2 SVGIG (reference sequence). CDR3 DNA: TGTGCCTGGAGTGATCAGACGAGGTCATATAGCAATCAGCCCCAGCATTTT. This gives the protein CAWSDQTRSYSNQPQHF.

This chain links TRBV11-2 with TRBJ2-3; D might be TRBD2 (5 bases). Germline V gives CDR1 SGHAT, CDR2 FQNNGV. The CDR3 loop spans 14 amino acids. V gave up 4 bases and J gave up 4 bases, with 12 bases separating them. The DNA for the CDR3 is TGTGCCAGCAGCTCCGGGATCCGGGCAGATACGCAGTATTTT. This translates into CASSSGIRADTQYF.

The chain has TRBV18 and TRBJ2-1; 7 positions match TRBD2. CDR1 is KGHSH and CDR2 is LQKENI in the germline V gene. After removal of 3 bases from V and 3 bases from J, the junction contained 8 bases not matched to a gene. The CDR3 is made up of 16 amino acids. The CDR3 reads CASSPSGEGLYNEQFF. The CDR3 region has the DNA TGTGCCAGCTCACCGTCGGGGGAGGGCCTCTACAATGAGCAGTTCTTC.

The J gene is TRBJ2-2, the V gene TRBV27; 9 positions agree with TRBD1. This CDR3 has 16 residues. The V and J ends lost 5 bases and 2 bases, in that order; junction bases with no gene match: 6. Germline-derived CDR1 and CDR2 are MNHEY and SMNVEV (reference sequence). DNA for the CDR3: TGTGCCAGCAGTCCAAGACAGGGGGGAAACACCGGGGAGCTGTTTTTT. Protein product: CASSPRQGGNTGELFF.

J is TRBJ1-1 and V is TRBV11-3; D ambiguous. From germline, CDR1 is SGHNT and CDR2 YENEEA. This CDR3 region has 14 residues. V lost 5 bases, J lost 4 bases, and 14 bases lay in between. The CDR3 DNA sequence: TGTGCCAGCAGCCCGGGAGATCGGGGCACTGAAGCTTTCTTT. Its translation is CASSPGDRGTEAFF.

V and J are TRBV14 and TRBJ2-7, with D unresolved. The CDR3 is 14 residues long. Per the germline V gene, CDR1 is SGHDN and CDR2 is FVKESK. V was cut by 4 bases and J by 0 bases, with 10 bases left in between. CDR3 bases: TGTGCCAGCAGCCTTAGACAACTCTCCTACGAGCAGTACTTC. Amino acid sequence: CASSLRQLSYEQYF.

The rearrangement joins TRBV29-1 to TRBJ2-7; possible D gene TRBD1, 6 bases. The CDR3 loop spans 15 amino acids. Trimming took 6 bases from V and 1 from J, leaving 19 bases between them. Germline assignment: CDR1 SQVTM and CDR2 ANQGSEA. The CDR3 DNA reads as TGCAGCGTCAATTATCAGGGGATTGATTCCTACGAGCAGTACTTC. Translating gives CSVNYQGIDSYEQYF.

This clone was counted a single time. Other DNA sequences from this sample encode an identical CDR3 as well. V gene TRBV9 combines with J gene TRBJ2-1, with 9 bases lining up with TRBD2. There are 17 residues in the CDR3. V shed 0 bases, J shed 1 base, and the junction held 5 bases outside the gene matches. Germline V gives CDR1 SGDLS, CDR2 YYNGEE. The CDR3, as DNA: TGTGCCAGCAGCGTAGTGAGCGGGAGGTTGTCCTACAATGAGCAGTTCTTC. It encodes CASSVVSGRLSYNEQFF. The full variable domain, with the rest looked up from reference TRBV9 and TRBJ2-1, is DSGVTQTPKHLITATGQRVTLRCSPRSGDLSVYWYQQSLDQGLQFLIQYYNGEERAKGNILERFSAQQFPDLHSELNLSSLELGDSALYFCASSVVSGRLSYNEQFFGPGTRLTVL.

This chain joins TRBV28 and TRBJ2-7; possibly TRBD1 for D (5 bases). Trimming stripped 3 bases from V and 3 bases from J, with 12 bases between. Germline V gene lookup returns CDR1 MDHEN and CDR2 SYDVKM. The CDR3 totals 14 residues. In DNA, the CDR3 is TGTGCCAGCAGTTTTTCAGGGTATAACTACGAGCAGTACTTC. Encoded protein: CASSFSGYNYEQYF.

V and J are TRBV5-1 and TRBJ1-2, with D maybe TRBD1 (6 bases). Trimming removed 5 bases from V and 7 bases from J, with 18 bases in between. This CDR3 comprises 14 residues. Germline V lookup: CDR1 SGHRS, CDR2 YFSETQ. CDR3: CASRVARGMFGYTF. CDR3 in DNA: TGCGCCAGCAGGGTCGCCAGGGGAATGTTTGGCTACACCTTC.

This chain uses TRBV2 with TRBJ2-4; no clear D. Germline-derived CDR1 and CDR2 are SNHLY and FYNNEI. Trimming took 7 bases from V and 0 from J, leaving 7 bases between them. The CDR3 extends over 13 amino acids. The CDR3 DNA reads TGTGCCAGCATAGAGTTAGCCAAAAACATTCAGTACTTC. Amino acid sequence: CASIELAKNIQYF.

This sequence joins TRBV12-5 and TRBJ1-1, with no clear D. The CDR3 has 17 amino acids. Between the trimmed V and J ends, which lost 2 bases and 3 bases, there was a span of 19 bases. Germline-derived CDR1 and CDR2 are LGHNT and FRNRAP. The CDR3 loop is CASGLPVWKGGYTEAFF. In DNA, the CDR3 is TGTGCTAGTGGTTTGCCCGTGTGGAAGGGCGGGTACACTGAAGCTTTCTTT.

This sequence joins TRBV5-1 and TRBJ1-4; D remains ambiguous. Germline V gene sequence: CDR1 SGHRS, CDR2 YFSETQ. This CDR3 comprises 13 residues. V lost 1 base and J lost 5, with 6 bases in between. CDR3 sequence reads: CASSLPENEKLFF. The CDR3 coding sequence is TGCGCCAGCAGCTTGCCCGAGAATGAAAAACTGTTTTTT.

The CDR3 coding sequence is TGTGCCAGCAGTAGCGGGACGAACACCGGGGAGCTGTTTTTT. It encodes CASSSGTNTGELFF. V gene TRBV6-5 combines with J gene TRBJ2-2, with 7 bases that match TRBD2. The CDR3 totals 14 residues. J was trimmed by 0 bases and V by 5 bases; bases with no gene match: 0. CDR1 is MNHEY, CDR2 SVGAGI, per germline.

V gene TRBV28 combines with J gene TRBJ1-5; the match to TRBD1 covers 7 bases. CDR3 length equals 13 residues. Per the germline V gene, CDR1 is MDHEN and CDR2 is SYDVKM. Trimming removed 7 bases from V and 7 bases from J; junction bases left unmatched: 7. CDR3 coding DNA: TGTGCCAGCATCTTCAGGGGGGAACAGCCCCAGCATTTT. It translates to CASIFRGEQPQHF.

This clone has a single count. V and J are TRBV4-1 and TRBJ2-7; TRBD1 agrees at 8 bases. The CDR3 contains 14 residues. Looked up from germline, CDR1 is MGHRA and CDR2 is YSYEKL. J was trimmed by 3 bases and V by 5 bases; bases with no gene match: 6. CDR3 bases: TGCGCCAGCAGCGTGCGACAGGGGAACTACGAGCAGTACTTC. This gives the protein CASSVRQGNYEQYF.

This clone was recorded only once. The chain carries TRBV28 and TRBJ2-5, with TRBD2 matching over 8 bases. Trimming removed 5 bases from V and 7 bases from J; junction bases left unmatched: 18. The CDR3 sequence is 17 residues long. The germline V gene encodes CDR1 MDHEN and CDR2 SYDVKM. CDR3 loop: CASSRGGRLARGGTQYF. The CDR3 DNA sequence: TGTGCCAGCAGTCGGGGGGGGCGACTAGCCCGGGGAGGGACCCAGTACTTC.

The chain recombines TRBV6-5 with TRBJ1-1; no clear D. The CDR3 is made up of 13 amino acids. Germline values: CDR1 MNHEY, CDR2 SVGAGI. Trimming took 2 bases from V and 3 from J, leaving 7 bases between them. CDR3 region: CASSYRRYTEAFF. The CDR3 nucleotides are TGTGCCAGCAGTTACCGGCGGTACACTGAAGCTTTCTTT.

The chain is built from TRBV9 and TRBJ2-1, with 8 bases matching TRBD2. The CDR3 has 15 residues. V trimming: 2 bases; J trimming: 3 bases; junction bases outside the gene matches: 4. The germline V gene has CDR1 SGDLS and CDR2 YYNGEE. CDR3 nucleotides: TGTGCCAGCAGCGTGTCGAGCGGGAGCTACAATGAGCAGTTCTTC. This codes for CASSVSSGSYNEQFF.